This T cell receptor (beta chain) originates from a study of cytomegalovirus exposure and HLA in healthy donors. PCR used 60 Vbeta primers and 13 Jbeta primers. Sequencing was performed with immunoSEQ multiplex PCR; in TCRdb, only in-frame clones are kept and a portion is missing. Of about 89,000 clones listed, 86% are singletons. Sequencing was performed on PBMCs. The receptor was isolated from a young man in good health and CMV-seropositive.

CDR3 bases: TGTGCCAGCAGCATACAGGGTTTGAAGACCCAGTACTTC. It encodes CASSIQGLKTQYF. This chain joins TRBV5-4 and TRBJ2-5; tentative D call: TRBD1 (6 bases). V lost 4 bases and J lost 6, with 13 bases in between. Germline V lookup: CDR1 SGHNT, CDR2 YYREEE (reference sequence). The CDR3 spans 13 residues.